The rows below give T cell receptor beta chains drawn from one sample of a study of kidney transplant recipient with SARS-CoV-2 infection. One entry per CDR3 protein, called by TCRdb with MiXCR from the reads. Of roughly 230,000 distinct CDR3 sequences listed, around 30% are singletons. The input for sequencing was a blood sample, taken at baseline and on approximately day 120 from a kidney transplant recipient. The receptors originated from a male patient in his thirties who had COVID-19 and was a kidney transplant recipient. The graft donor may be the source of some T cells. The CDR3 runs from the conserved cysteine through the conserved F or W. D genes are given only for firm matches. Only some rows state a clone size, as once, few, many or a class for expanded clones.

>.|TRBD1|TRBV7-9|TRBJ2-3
TGTGCCAGCAGCTCCGTCGGGGACAGTCTAACAGATACGCAGTATTTT
CASSSVGDSLTDTQYF
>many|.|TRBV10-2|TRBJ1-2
TGCGCCAGCAGTAGTGGTGACACTTCTAGAAAGACCTATGGCTACACCTTC
CASSSGDTSRKTYGYTF
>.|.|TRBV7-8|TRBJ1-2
TGTGCCAGCAGCGACAAAGTGTTTGCCCGAAAGACCTATGGCTACACCTTC
CASSDKVFARKTYGYTF
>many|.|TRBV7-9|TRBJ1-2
TGTGCCAGCAGCCGAGCTAAATACCATGGAAAGACCTATGGCTACACCTTC
CASSRAKYHGKTYGYTF
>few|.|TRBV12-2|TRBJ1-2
TGTGCAAGTCGCCCATATAAGACTCCACGAAAGACCTATGGCTACACCTTC
CASRPYKTPRKTYGYTF
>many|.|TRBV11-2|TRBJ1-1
TGTGCCAGCAGCTCGGCGCCCTTTGAAGCTTTCTTT
CASSSAPFEAFF
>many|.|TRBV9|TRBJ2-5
TGTGCCAGCAGCCCCCGTGGCAGGGGCCAAGAGACCCAGTACTTC
CASSPRGRGQETQYF
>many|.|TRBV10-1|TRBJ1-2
TGCGCCAGCAGTGCCGTTACAAGATCGCGAAAGACCTATGGCTACACCTTC
CASSAVTRSRKTYGYTF
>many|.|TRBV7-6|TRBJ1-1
TGTGCCAGCAGCTTACTCAGTTTGGACACTGAAGCTTTCTTT
CASSLLSLDTEAFF
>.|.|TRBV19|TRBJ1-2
TGTGCCAGTAGTACCTGGGTGACAAATCGAAAGACCTATGGCTACACCTTC
CASSTWVTNRKTYGYTF